This T cell receptor (beta chain) derives from a study of cytomegalovirus exposure and HLA in healthy donors. Findings of the study overall: TCR beta chains numbering more than 150 were designated cytomegalovirus-associated.

Worth noting for this clone: Antigen specificity is unknown.

Trimming removed 0 bases at V and 4 bases at J, with 21 bases between. In germline, CDR1 is LGHNA, CDR2 YSLEER. The CDR3 loop spans 18 amino acids. Primers: 60 Vbeta forward and 13 Jbeta reverse. Libraries were prepared by immunoSEQ multiplex PCR; TCRdb keeps only in-frame clonotypes and omits some of them. The data hold more than 95,000 clones, with 55% to 65% observed a single time. The chain employs TRBV4-3 and TRBJ1-2, with TRBD1 as a possible D gene (6 bases). This clonotype was obtained from a woman between 40 and 55 years old in good health and CMV-seropositive. What was sequenced was PBMCs. The CDR3 nucleotides read TGCGCCAGCAGCCAAGATCTGTACAGGGTCCCCGCCCCCTATGGCTACACCTTC. As protein: CASSQDLYRVPAPYGYTF.